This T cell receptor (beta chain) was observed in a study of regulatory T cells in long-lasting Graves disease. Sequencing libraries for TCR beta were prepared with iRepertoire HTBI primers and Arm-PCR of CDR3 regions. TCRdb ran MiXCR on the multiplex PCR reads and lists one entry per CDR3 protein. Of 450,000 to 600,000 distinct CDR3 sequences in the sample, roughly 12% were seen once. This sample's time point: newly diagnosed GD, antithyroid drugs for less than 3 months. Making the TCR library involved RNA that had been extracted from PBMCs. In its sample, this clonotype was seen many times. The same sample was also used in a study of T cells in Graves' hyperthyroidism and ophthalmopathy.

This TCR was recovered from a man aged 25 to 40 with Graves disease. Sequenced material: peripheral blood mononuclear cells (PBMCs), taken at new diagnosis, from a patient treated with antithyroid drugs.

CDR3 in amino acids: CSCVEPPYGYTF. Here the CDR3 DNA reads TGCAGCTGTGTAGAGCCCCCCTATGGCTACACCTTC. The rearrangement joins TRBV29-1 to TRBJ1-2; D is unresolved. The germline CDR1 and CDR2 sequences are SQVTM and ANQGSEA. CDR3 length: 12 residues. Trimming cost V 8 bases and J 4 bases, with 14 bases left between them.